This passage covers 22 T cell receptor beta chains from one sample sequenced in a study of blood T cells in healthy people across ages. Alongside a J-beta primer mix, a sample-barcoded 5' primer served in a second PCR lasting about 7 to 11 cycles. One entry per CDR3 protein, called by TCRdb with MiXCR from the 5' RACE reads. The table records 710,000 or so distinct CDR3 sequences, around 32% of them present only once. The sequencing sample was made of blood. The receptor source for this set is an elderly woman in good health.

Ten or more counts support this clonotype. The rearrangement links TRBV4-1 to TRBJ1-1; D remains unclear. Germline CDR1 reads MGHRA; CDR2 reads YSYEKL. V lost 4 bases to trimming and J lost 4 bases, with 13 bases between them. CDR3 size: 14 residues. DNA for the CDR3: TGCGCCAGCAGCCCTAATCTGGGCGGCACTGAAGCTTTCTTT. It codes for CASSPNLGGTEAFF.

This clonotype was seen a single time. The CDR3 here is CASSLPWETDTQYF. CDR3 nucleotide sequence: TGTGCCAGCAGCCTGCCTTGGGAGACAGATACGCAGTATTTT. The rearrangement uses TRBV27 and TRBJ2-3; D perhaps matches TRBD2 (5 bases). The CDR3 is made up of 14 amino acids. Germline V gene lookup returns CDR1 MNHEY and CDR2 SMNVEV (reference sequence). Trimming removed 6 bases at V and 3 bases at J, with 13 bases between.

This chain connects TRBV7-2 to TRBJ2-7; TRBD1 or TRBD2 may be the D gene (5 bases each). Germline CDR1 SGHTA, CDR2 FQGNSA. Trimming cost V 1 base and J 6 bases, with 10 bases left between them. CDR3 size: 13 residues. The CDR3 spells CASSLGGVVEQYF. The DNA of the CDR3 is TGTGCCAGCAGCTTAGGAGGGGTAGTCGAGCAGTACTTC. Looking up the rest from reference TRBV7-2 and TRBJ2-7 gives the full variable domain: GAGVSQSPSNKVTEKGKDVELRCDPISGHTALYWYRQSLGQGLEFLIYFQGNSAPDKSGLPSDRFSAERTGGSVSTLTIQRTQQEDSAVYLCASSLGGVVEQYFGPGTRLTVT.

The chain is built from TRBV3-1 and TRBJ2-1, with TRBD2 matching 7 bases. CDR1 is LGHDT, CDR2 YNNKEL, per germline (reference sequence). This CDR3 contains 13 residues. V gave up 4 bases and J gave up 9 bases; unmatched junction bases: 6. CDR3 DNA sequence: TGTGCCAGCAGCCGAGCTACGGGAGGTGAGCAGTTCTTC. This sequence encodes CASSRATGGEQFF.

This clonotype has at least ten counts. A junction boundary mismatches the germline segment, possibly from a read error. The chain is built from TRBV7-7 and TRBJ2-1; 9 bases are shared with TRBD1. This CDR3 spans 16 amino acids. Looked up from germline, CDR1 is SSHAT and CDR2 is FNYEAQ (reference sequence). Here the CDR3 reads CASSLGDRVTLGEQFF. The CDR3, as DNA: TGTGCTAGCAGCTTAGGGGACAGGGTAACCCTCGGAGAGCAGTTCTTC.

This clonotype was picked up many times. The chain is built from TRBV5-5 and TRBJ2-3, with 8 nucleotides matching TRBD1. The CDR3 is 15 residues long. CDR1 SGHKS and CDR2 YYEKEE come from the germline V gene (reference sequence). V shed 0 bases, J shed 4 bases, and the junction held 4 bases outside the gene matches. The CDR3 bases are TGTGCCAGCAGCTTGGTGCAGGGGGCATCAGATACGCAGTATTTT. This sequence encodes CASSLVQGASDTQYF.

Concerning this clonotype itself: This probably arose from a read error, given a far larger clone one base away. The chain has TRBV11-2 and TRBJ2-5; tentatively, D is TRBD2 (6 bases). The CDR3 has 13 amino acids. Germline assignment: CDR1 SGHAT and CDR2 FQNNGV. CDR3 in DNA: TGTGTCAGCAGCCGGGGCCGGGGGGAGACCCAGTACTTC. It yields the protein CVSSRGRGETQYF.

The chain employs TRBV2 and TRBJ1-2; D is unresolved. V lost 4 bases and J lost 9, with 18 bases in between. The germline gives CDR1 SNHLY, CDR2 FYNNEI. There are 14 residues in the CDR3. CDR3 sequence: CASSAEVTLHSYTF. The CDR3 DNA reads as TGTGCCAGCAGTGCCGAGGTTACTCTTCATAGCTACACCTTC.

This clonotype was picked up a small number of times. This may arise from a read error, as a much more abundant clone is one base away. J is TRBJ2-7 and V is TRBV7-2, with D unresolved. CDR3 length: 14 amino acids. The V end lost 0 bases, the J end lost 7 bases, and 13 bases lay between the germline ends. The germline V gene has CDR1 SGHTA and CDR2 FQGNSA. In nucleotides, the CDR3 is TGTGCCAGCAGCTTAGCGCGTCACTCTGGTGAGCAGTACTTC. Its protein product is CASSLARHSGEQYF.

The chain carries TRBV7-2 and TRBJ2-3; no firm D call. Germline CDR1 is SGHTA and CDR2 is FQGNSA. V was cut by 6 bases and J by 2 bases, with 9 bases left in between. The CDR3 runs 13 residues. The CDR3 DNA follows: TGTGCCAGCAGGGTCGGAGTCACAGATACGCAGTATTTT. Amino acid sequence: CASRVGVTDTQYF.

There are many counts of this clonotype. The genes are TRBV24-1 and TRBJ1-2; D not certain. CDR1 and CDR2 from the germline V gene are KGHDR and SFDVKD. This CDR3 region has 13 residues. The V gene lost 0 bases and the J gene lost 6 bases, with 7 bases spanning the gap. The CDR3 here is CATSDLNSNGYTF. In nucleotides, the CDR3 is TGTGCCACCAGTGATTTGAACAGTAATGGCTACACCTTC.

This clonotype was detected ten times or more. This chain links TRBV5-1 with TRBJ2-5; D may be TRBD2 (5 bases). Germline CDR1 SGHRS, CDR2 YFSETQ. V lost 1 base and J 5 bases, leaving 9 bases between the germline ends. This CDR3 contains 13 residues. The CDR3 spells CASSLFPGETQYF. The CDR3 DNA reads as TGCGCCAGCAGCTTGTTCCCGGGGGAGACCCAGTACTTC. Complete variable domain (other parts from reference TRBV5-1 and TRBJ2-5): KAGVTQTPRYLIKTRGQQVTLSCSPISGHRSVSWYQQTPGQGLQFLFEYFSETQRNKGNFPGRFSGRQFSNSRSEMNVSTLELGDSALYLCASSLFPGETQYFGPGTRLLVL.

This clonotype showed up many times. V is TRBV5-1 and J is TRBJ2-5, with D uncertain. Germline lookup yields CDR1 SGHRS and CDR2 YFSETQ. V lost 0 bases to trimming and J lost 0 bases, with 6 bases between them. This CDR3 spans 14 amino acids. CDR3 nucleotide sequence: TGCGCCAGCAGCTTGGGACTGTACCAAGAGACCCAGTACTTC. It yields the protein CASSLGLYQETQYF.

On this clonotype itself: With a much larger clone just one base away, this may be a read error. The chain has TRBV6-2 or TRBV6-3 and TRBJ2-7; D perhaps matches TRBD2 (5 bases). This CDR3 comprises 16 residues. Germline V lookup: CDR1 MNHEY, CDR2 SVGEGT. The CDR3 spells CASSSPGMVGGYGQYF. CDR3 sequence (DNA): TGTGCCAGCAGCTCCCCGGGGATGGTAGGCGGCTACGGGCAGTACTTC.

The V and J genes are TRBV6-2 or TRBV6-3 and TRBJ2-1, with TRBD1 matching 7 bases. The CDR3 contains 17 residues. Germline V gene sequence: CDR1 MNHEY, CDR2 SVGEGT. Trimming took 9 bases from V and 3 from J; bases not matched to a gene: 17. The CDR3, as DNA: TGTGCCAGTCGACAGGGTGGGTGTGGGGTTAACTACAATGAGCAGTTCTTC. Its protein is CASRQGGCGVNYNEQFF.

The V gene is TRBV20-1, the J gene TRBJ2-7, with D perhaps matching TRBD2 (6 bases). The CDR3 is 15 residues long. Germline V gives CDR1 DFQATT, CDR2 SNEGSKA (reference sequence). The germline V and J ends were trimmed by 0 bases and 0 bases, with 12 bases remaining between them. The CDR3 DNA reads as TGCAGTGCTAGAGATAAAGCGCGGGGCTCCTACGAGCAGTACTTC. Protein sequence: CSARDKARGSYEQYF.

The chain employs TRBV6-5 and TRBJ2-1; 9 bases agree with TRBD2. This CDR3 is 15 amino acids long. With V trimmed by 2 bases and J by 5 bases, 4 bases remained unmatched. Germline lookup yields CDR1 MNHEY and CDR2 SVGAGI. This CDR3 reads CASSYERGAHNEQFF. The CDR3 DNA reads TGTGCCAGCAGTTACGAGCGGGGGGCCCACAATGAGCAGTTCTTC.

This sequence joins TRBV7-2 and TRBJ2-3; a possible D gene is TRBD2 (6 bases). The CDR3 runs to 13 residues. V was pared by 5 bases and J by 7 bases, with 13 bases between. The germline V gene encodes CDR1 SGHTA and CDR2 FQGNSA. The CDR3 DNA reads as TGTGCCAGCAGCCCGTATAGCGGAAATACGCAGTATTTT. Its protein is CASSPYSGNTQYF.

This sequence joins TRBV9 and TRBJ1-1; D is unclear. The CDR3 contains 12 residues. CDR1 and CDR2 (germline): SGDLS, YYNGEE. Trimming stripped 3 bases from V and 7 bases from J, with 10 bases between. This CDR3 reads CASSDTQREAFF. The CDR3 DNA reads TGTGCCAGCAGCGATACTCAGCGTGAAGCTTTCTTT. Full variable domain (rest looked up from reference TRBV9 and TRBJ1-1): DSGVTQTPKHLITATGQRVTLRCSPRSGDLSVYWYQQSLDQGLQFLIQYYNGEERAKGNILERFSAQQFPDLHSELNLSSLELGDSALYFCASSDTQREAFFGQGTRLTVV.

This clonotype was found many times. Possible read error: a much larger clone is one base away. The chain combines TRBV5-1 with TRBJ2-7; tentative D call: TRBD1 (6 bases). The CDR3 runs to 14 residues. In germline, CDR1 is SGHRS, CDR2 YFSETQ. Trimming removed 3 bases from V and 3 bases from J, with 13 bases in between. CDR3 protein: CASSWGQGGYEQYF. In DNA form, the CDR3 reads TGCGCCAGCAGCTGGGGGCAGGGCGGCTACGAGCAGTACTTC.

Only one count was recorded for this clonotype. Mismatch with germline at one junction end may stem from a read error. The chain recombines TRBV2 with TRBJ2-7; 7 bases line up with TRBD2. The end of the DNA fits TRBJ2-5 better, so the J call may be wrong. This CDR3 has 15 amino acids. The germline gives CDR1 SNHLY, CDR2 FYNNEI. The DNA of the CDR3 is TGTGCCAGTAGTCAGCCTGCGGGGGAGCAAGGGACCCAGTACTTC. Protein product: CASSQPAGEQGTQYF.

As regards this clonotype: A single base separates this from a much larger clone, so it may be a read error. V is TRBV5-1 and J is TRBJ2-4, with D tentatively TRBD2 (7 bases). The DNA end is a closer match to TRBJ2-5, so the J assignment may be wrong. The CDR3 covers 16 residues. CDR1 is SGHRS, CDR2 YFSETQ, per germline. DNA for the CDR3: TGCGCCAGCAGCTTGAGGGGGGGCTTGTACCAAGAGACCCAGTACTTC. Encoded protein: CASSLRGGLYQETQYF.